This T cell receptor (beta chain) was obtained from a study of control samples from healthy donors and cancer patients. Germline CDR1 LGHNA, CDR2 YNFKEQ. The length of the CDR3 is 19 residues. With 1 base clipped from V and 2 bases from J, the junction kept 11 bases outside the gene matches. Clones were read by immunoSEQ multiplex PCR, and TCRdb kept only the in-frame ones, dropping some. In the table there are some 110,000 clones, about 93% of which are singletons. Sequenced material: blood. V usage is TRBV4-2 and J usage is TRBJ2-3; 11 bases match TRBD2. The receptor was isolated from a man aged 25-40 years in good health. Here the CDR3 reads CASSQGSLAGGYYTDTQYF. The CDR3 DNA reads as TGTGCCAGCAGCCAAGGATCCCTAGCGGGGGGATATTACACAGATACGCAGTATTTT.